A selection of T cell receptor beta chains follows, all from one sample in a study of blood T cells in healthy people across ages. MiXCR was run by TCRdb on the 5' RACE reads, yielding one entry per CDR3 protein. This sample yields approximately 700,000 distinct CDR3 sequences, of which about a third are seen a single time; roughly 14% belongs to the top ten. The sample comprised blood. These receptors originate from an elderly woman in good health. Each CDR3 is given with its conserved first and last residue. A D gene is named only where the DNA matches it firmly. For some rows the clone size is stated as once, few or many, or as a class when expanded; others skip it.

cdr3_length | j_call | clone_size | v_call | d_call | cdr3_aa | cdr3_nt
13 | TRBJ1-1 | - | TRBV6-2/TRBV6-3 | - | CASSYSAHTEAFF | TGTGCCAGCAGTTACTCGGCACACACTGAAGCTTTCTTT
16 | TRBJ2-5 | - | TRBV7-2 | - | CASSSEPGLGLETQYF | TGTGCCAGCAGCTCCGAACCGGGACTGGGATTAGAGACCCAGTACTTC
15 | TRBJ1-2 | - | TRBV7-9 | - | CASSRGGLGDYGYTF | TGTGCCAGCAGTCGCGGCGGGCTGGGGGACTATGGCTACACCTTC
14 | TRBJ2-1 | few | TRBV20-1 | TRBD1 | CSARDRQGEREQFF | TGCAGTGCTAGAGATAGACAGGGCGAGCGTGAGCAGTTCTTC
18 | TRBJ1-6 | - | TRBV7-2 | - | CASSLPSVQRSYNSPLHF | TGTGCCAGCAGCTTACCGAGCGTCCAGCGCTCCTATAATTCACCCCTCCACTTT
12 | TRBJ2-7 | many | TRBV29-1 | - | CSVVVGRGEQYF | TGCAGCGTTGTGGTGGGCAGGGGCGAGCAGTACTTC
16 | TRBJ2-1 | few | TRBV7-6 | TRBD2 | CASSSGLAGGSHEQFF | TGTGCCAGCAGCTCAGGACTAGCGGGAGGGAGCCATGAGCAGTTCTTC
16 | TRBJ1-1 | few | TRBV5-1 | - | CASSSLATARNTEAFF | TGCGCCAGCAGCTCACTAGCGACTGCCCGTAACACTGAAGCTTTCTTT
14 | TRBJ2-3 | many | TRBV12-3/TRBV12-4 | - | CASSSRASTDTQYF | TGTGCCAGCAGTTCTAGAGCTAGCACAGATACGCAGTATTTT
14 | TRBJ2-1 | - | TRBV30 | TRBD1 | CAWSTGQSYNEQFF | TGTGCCTGGAGTACGGGACAGAGTTACAATGAGCAGTTCTTC
13 | TRBJ1-5 | few | TRBV12-3/TRBV12-4 | - | CASRTGSNQPQHF | TGTGCCAGCAGGACGGGATCCAATCAGCCCCAGCATTTT
18 | TRBJ1-2 | few | TRBV15 | TRBD1 | CATSSGTGLSPGSYGYTF | TGTGCCACCTCGTCCGGGACAGGCCTTTCCCCCGGGTCATATGGCTACACCTTC
13 | TRBJ2-7 | - | TRBV29-1 | - | CSVEDSRVNEQYF | TGCAGCGTTGAAGACTCTAGGGTCAACGAGCAGTACTTC
13 | TRBJ1-5 | - | TRBV20-1 | - | CSTNLGRGQPQHF | TGCAGTACTAATTTAGGAAGGGGTCAGCCCCAGCATTTT
15 | TRBJ2-3 | - | TRBV20-1 | TRBD1 | CSAKLDRGATDTQYF | TGCAGTGCTAAGCTAGACAGGGGGGCAACAGATACGCAGTATTTT
16 | TRBJ2-1 | many | TRBV7-8 | TRBD2 | CASSLVSGGAGDEQFF | TGTGCCAGCAGCTTAGTGAGCGGGGGGGCCGGGGATGAGCAGTTCTTC
17 | TRBJ2-1 | many | TRBV24-1 | TRBD2 | CATSDRAGGYSYNEQFF | TGTGCCACCAGTGATAGGGCGGGGGGGTACTCCTACAATGAGCAGTTCTTC
18 | TRBJ2-5 | - | TRBV15 | - | CATSRVPSGASYQETQYF | TGTGCCACCAGCAGAGTCCCCTCGGGGGCTAGCTACCAAGAGACCCAGTACTTC
15 | TRBJ2-1 | few | TRBV6-6 | - | CASSYAAGADSEQFF | TGTGCCAGCAGTTACGCGGCGGGGGCCGACAGTGAGCAGTTCTTC
16 | TRBJ2-1 | many | TRBV6-2/TRBV6-3 | - | CASSPPSPSSYNEQFF | TGTGCCAGCAGCCCCCCCTCCCCGAGCTCCTACAATGAGCAGTTCTTC
14 | TRBJ2-7 | many | TRBV9 | TRBD2 | CASSAASGGYEQYF | TGTGCCAGCAGCGCCGCTAGCGGGGGTTACGAGCAGTACTTC
16 | TRBJ2-1 | - | TRBV7-2 | TRBD2 | CASSFTGTSAYNEQFF | TGTGCCAGCAGCTTTACCGGGACTAGCGCCTACAATGAGCAGTTCTTC